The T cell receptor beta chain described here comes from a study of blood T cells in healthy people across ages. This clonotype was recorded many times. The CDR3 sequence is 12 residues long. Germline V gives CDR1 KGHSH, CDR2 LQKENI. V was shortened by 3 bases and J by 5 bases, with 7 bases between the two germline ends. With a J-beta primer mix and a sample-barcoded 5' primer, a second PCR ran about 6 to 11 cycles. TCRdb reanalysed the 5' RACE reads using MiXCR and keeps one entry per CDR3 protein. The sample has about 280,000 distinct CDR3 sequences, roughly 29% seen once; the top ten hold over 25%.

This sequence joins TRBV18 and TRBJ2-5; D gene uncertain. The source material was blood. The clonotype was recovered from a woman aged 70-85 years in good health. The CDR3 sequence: CASSPQGETQYF. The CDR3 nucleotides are TGTGCCAGCTCACCCCAAGGGGAGACCCAGTACTTC.